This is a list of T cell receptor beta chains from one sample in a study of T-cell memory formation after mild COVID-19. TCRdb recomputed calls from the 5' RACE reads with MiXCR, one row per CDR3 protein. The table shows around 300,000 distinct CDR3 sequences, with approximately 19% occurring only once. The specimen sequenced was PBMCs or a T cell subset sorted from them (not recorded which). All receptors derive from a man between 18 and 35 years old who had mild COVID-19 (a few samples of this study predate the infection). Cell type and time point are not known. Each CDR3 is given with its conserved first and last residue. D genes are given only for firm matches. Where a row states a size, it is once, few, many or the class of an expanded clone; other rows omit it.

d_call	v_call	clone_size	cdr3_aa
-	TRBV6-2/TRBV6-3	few	CASLRWPNTEAFF
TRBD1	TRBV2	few	CASSAAGGASSYGYTF
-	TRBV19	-	CATRTEGSNQPQHF
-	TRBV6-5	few	CASTTSRAIYGYTF
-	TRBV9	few	CASSVEDIGLYGYTF
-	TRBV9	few	CASSVRGGETQYF
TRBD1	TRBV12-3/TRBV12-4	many	CASREQGDQETQYF
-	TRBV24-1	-	CATSDKGYSNQPQHF
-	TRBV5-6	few	CASSSRGNNEQFF
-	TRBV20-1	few	CSARGEGTDTQYF
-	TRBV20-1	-	CSARAQGDTEAFF
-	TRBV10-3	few	CAISESITPGGYTEAFF
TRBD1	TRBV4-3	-	CASSRGTANYGYTF
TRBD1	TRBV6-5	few	CASSYTGGDGYTF
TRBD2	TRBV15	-	CATSRGLAGKTQYF